This is a list of T cell receptor beta chains from one sample in a study of blood T cell repertoires in COVID-19. Method: immunoSEQ multiplex PCR; TCRdb's copy keeps in-frame clones and lacks some. The sample has 150,000 to 200,000 clones, about 93% seen once; the top ten hold over 3.5%. Sequencing used peripheral blood. These receptor sequences come from a woman aged 50 to 65 with acute or convalescent COVID-19. CDR3s include the opening cysteine and the closing phenylalanine or tryptophan. Each record gives: clone size, D gene, J gene, V gene, CDR3 length, CDR3 protein, CDR3 DNA. The D gene is left open where the match is weak. Expanded clones are given a class, and other clones once, few, many or no size at all.

.,TRBD1,TRBJ2-7,TRBV12-5,16,CASGFTGTGYSYEQYF,TGTGCTAGTGGTTTCACCGGGACAGGTTACTCCTACGAGCAGTACTTC
.,.,TRBJ2-3,TRBV6-5,15,CATLGLSGPTDTQYF,TGTGCCACCCTCGGGTTAAGCGGACCCACAGATACGCAGTATTTT
.,.,TRBJ2-2,TRBV12-5,14,CASGFPGAAGELFF,TGTGCTAGTGGTTTTCCAGGGGCGGCCGGGGAGCTGTTTTTT
.,.,TRBJ2-3,TRBV7-3,14,CASSTTGWADTQYF,TGTGCCAGTAGTACTACAGGCTGGGCAGATACGCAGTATTTT
once,.,TRBJ1-4,TRBV15,15,CATSRVLSGGEKLFF,TGTGCCACCAGCAGAGTTCTGTCGGGGGGTGAAAAACTGTTTTTT
.,.,TRBJ1-1,TRBV5-1,13,CASSQDRNTEAFF,TGCGCCAGCAGTCAAGACAGGAACACTGAAGCTTTCTTT
once,.,TRBJ2-5,TRBV9,16,CASSVRTQAPQETQYF,TGTGCCAGCAGCGTCCGCACGCAGGCGCCACAAGAGACCCAGTACTTC
.,.,TRBJ1-1,TRBV7-6,13,CASSLVDITEAFF,TGTGCCAGCAGCTTAGTCGACATCACTGAAGCTTTCTTT
.,.,TRBJ1-6,TRBV18,12,CASSHPSSPLHF,TGTGCCAGCTCGCATCCCAGTTCACCCCTCCACTTT
.,TRBD1,TRBJ2-3,TRBV6-5,15,CASSYTGQGTDTQYF,TGTGCCAGCAGTTACACAGGACAGGGAACAGATACGCAGTATTTT
.,.,TRBJ2-7,TRBV14,13,CASSRRSTYEQYF,TGTGCCAGCAGTCGCAGGTCCACCTACGAGCAGTACTTC
.,TRBD1,TRBJ1-4,TRBV5-1,20,CASSKDGGTGLLSKTEKLFF,TGCGCCAGCAGTAAGGATGGGGGGACAGGGCTCCTGAGTAAGACTGAAAAACTGTTTTTT
once,TRBD2,TRBJ2-1,TRBV18,18,CASSPMAGGSSSYNEQFF,TGTGCCAGCTCACCCATGGCGGGAGGGTCCAGCTCCTACAATGAGCAGTTCTTC
.,TRBD1,TRBJ1-2,TRBV19,13,CASSIKGANGYTF,TGTGCCAGCAGCATTAAGGGGGCCAATGGCTACACCTTC
.,.,TRBJ1-5,TRBV30,17,CAWSLDRTANSNQPQHF,TGTGCCTGGAGTTTGGATCGGACAGCAAATAGCAATCAGCCCCAGCATTTT
.,.,TRBJ1-3,TRBV19,14,CASSRLQGRNTIYF,TGTGCCAGTAGTAGACTCCAGGGGCGAAACACCATATATTTT
.,TRBD1,TRBJ2-3,TRBV3-1/TRBV3-2,16,CASSQDGTGGPDTQYF,TGTGCCAGCAGCCAAGACGGCACAGGGGGTCCAGATACGCAGTATTTT
once,.,TRBJ1-1,TRBV20-1,11,CSARTATKAFF,TGCAGTGCCAGGACAGCAACTAAAGCTTTCTTT
.,TRBD1,TRBJ1-2,TRBV18,18,CASSPNFSTGTGVKGYTF,TGTGCCAGCTCACCAAATTTTAGTACCGGGACAGGGGTGAAAGGCTACACCTTC
.,.,TRBJ1-1,TRBV29-1,12,CSVREGGTEAFF,TGCAGCGTGAGGGAGGGCGGAACTGAAGCTTTCTTT
.,.,TRBJ2-1,TRBV10-3,13,CAISDRQGIEQFF,TGTGCCATCAGTGATCGGCAGGGGATTGAGCAGTTCTTC
.,TRBD1,TRBJ2-5,TRBV6-5,15,CASSYTGGPGETQYF,TGTGCCAGCAGTTACACAGGGGGCCCAGGAGAGACCCAGTACTTC
few,TRBD2,TRBJ2-1,TRBV28,16,CASRRDSSGRVNEQFF,TGTGCCAGCAGGCGAGATTCTAGCGGGAGGGTCAATGAGCAGTTCTTC
.,.,TRBJ1-3,TRBV3-1/TRBV3-2,15,CASSQDLISGNTIYF,TGTGCCAGCAGCCAAGATCTAATCTCTGGAAACACCATATATTTT